This T cell receptor beta chain originates from a study of T cell responses to AZD1222 COVID-19 vaccine. Broader study findings: Donors were chiefly white British, with a greater number of females, and clonal diversity was perhaps underestimated. Sampling that yielded the repertoires occurred only after the peak T cell response.

Note on this clone: Its antigen is unknown.

Measured with immunoSEQ multiplex PCR; TCRdb has only the in-frame clones, and not every one. The sample includes 79,000 or so clones, 70% to 80% seen only once; the top ten take about 25%. This TCR was sampled from an adult who received the MenACWY meningococcal vaccine as a control. Material: peripheral blood, obtained 28 days after the second dose of the MenACWY control vaccine.

The CDR3 sequence is CASSPKRVSSNEQYF. The CDR3 nucleotides read TGTGCCAGCTCACCAAAAAGAGTCTCGAGTAACGAGCAGTACTTC. The chain joins TRBV18 to TRBJ2-7; D remains ambiguous. CDR3 length: 15 amino acids. Per the germline V gene, CDR1 is KGHSH and CDR2 is LQKENI. V lost 2 bases and J 5 bases, leaving 16 bases between the germline ends.